The source of this T cell receptor beta chain is a study of blood T cell repertoires in COVID-19. Study-wide background: T cells, B-cell-depleted T cells, or PBMCs provided the cDNA or gDNA that served as material.

The germline CDR1 and CDR2 sequences are MNHEY and SMNVEV (reference sequence). This CDR3 is 13 amino acids long. V was clipped by 0 bases and J by 6 bases, with 7 bases between them. Clones were read by immunoSEQ multiplex PCR, and TCRdb kept only the in-frame ones, dropping some. This sample has 300,000 to 350,000 clones, with about 85% found just once. The clonotype comes from a man aged 18 to 35 with active or convalescent COVID-19. The sample consisted of peripheral blood. This chain links TRBV27 with TRBJ2-3; D is undetermined. CDR3 in amino acids: CASSLSTGDTQYF. The CDR3 coding sequence is TGTGCCAGCAGTTTATCGACTGGGGATACGCAGTATTTT.